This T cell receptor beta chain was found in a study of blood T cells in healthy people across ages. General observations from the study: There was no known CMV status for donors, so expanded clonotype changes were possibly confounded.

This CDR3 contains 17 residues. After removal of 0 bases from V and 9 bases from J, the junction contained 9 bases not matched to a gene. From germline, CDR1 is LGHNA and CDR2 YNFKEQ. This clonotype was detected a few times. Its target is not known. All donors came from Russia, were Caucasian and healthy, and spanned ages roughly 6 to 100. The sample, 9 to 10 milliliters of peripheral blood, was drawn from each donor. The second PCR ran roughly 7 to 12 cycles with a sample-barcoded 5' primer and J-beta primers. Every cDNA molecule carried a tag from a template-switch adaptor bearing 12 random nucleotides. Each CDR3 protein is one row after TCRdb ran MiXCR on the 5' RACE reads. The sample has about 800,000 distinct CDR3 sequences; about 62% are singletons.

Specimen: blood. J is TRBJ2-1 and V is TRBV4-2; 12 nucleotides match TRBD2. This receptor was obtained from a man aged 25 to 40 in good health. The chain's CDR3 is CASSQEGRLAGVGEQFF. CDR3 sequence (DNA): TGTGCCAGCAGCCAAGAGGGCAGACTAGCGGGAGTCGGTGAGCAGTTCTTC.